Listed here are 11 T cell receptor beta chains from one sample, sequenced in a study of response to subunit inactivated influenza vaccine. TCRdb re-derived calls from the RT-PCR reads in MiXCR, one entry per CDR3 protein. This table has some 570,000 distinct CDR3 sequences, about 11% appearing once. Separately, the same data were catalogued under a study of T cells expressing NK-cell markers. That study adds: Researchers built TCR beta cDNA using 5'RACE template switching with UMIs.

Sequenced material: PBMCs from blood, taken on the day of vaccination. Source of these receptors: a man over 45 who received an inactivated influenza vaccine.

This clonotype turned up a few times. The genes are TRBV5-6 and TRBJ2-7; TRBD1 aligns across 9 bases. CDR3 length: 14 residues. From germline, CDR1 is SGHDT and CDR2 YYEEEE. The V segment lost 5 bases and the J segment 5 bases; nucleotides outside the gene matches: 8. The CDR3 nucleotides read TGTGCCAGCAGTTCCGGGACAGGGTTCAACGAGCAGTACTTC. Translation: CASSSGTGFNEQYF.

Only a few counts were recorded for this clonotype. This sequence joins TRBV6-1 and TRBJ2-1, with 10 bases matching TRBD2. There are 13 residues in the CDR3. In germline, CDR1 is MNHNS, CDR2 SASEGT. Trimming took 8 bases from V and 9 from J; bases not matched to a gene: 7. This chain's CDR3 is CASSSGRASEQFF. The CDR3 DNA reads as TGTGCCAGCTCCAGCGGGAGGGCCAGTGAGCAGTTCTTC.

This clonotype was found a few times. The chain uses TRBV5-5 and TRBJ1-2, with unresolved D. V lost 0 bases and J 4 bases, leaving 13 bases between the germline ends. Germline V gene data show CDR1 as SGHKS and CDR2 as YYEKEE (reference sequence). The CDR3 runs 15 residues. In DNA, the CDR3 is TGTGCCAGCAGCTTGGAGCGGGCCGGGGTCTATGGCTACACCTTC. Its protein product is CASSLERAGVYGYTF.

The chain has TRBV3-1 and TRBJ2-3, with unresolved D. The CDR3 has 14 residues. Germline CDR1 LGHDT, CDR2 YNNKEL (reference sequence). V lost 1 base, J lost 6 bases, and 11 bases lay in between. The CDR3, as DNA: TGTGCCAGCAGCCAAGCGGGCTCTGGGGATACGCAGTATTTT. This translates into CASSQAGSGDTQYF.

This clonotype was seen a handful of times. The gene calls are TRBV28 and TRBJ2-2; maybe TRBD2 (6 bases). This CDR3 has 17 residues. Trimming removed 6 bases at V and 2 bases at J, with 19 bases between. CDR1 is MDHEN and CDR2 is SYDVKM in the germline V gene. The CDR3 region is CASSAGFFGSNTGELFF. CDR3 sequence (DNA): TGTGCCAGCAGCGCGGGGTTTTTTGGCTCCAACACCGGGGAGCTGTTTTTT.

This CDR3 is CASSLPAGSYNEQFF. As DNA, the CDR3 is TGTGCCAGCAGCTTGCCAGCAGGCTCCTACAATGAGCAGTTCTTC. The V call is TRBV7-8, the J call TRBJ2-1, with unresolved D. This CDR3 is 15 amino acids long. Between the trimmed V and J ends, which lost 3 bases and 0 bases, there was a span of 9 bases. CDR1 is SGHVS, CDR2 FQNEAQ, per germline.

This clonotype has more than one count but fewer than ten. The rearrangement uses TRBV5-1 and TRBJ2-7, with TRBD2 matching over 7 bases. The CDR3 spans 15 residues. The V gene's germline CDR1 is SGHRS and CDR2 YFSETQ. V gave up 3 bases and J gave up 5 bases; unmatched junction bases: 11. The CDR3 protein is CASSSASGAFNEQYF. The CDR3 nucleotides read TGCGCCAGCAGCTCAGCGAGCGGGGCCTTCAACGAGCAGTACTTC.

This clonotype was detected only a few times. This chain joins TRBV3-1 and TRBJ1-1; D unresolved. This CDR3 comprises 15 residues. CDR1 is LGHDT, CDR2 YNNKEL, per germline (reference sequence). Deletions cut 3 bases from V and 0 bases from J, with 11 bases between. The CDR3 is CASSQDGILNTEAFF. The DNA for the CDR3 is TGTGCCAGCAGCCAGGACGGGATTTTGAACACTGAAGCTTTCTTT.

This clonotype was recorded many times. V usage is TRBV3-1 and J usage is TRBJ2-2, with 9 bases lining up with TRBD2. In germline, CDR1 is LGHDT, CDR2 YNNKEL (reference sequence). With V trimmed by 0 bases and J by 6 bases, 2 bases remained unmatched. CDR3 size: 15 residues. The CDR3 DNA sequence: TGTGCCAGCAGCCAAGAGCCTAGCGGGGCCGGGGAGCTGTTTTTT. Translation: CASSQEPSGAGELFF.

This clonotype was seen at least ten times. The gene calls are TRBV5-1 and TRBJ2-3, with TRBD1 matching 11 bases. V shed 3 bases, J shed 7 bases, and the junction held 10 bases outside the gene matches. The CDR3 is 16 amino acids. Germline CDR1 reads SGHRS; CDR2 reads YFSETQ. CDR3 in DNA: TGCGCCAGCAGCTCTTCCCGGGACAGGGGGTCGAATACGCAGTATTTT. It specifies CASSSSRDRGSNTQYF.

V and J are TRBV6-5 and TRBJ1-1, with 8 positions matching TRBD1. CDR3 length equals 17 residues. Germline-derived CDR1 and CDR2 are MNHEY and SVGAGI. Trimming at V came to 4 bases and at J to 0 bases, leaving 10 bases not matched to a gene. The CDR3 reads CASSLDQGAEMNTEAFF. CDR3 nucleotides: TGTGCCAGCAGTTTAGATCAGGGGGCAGAGATGAACACTGAAGCTTTCTTT.